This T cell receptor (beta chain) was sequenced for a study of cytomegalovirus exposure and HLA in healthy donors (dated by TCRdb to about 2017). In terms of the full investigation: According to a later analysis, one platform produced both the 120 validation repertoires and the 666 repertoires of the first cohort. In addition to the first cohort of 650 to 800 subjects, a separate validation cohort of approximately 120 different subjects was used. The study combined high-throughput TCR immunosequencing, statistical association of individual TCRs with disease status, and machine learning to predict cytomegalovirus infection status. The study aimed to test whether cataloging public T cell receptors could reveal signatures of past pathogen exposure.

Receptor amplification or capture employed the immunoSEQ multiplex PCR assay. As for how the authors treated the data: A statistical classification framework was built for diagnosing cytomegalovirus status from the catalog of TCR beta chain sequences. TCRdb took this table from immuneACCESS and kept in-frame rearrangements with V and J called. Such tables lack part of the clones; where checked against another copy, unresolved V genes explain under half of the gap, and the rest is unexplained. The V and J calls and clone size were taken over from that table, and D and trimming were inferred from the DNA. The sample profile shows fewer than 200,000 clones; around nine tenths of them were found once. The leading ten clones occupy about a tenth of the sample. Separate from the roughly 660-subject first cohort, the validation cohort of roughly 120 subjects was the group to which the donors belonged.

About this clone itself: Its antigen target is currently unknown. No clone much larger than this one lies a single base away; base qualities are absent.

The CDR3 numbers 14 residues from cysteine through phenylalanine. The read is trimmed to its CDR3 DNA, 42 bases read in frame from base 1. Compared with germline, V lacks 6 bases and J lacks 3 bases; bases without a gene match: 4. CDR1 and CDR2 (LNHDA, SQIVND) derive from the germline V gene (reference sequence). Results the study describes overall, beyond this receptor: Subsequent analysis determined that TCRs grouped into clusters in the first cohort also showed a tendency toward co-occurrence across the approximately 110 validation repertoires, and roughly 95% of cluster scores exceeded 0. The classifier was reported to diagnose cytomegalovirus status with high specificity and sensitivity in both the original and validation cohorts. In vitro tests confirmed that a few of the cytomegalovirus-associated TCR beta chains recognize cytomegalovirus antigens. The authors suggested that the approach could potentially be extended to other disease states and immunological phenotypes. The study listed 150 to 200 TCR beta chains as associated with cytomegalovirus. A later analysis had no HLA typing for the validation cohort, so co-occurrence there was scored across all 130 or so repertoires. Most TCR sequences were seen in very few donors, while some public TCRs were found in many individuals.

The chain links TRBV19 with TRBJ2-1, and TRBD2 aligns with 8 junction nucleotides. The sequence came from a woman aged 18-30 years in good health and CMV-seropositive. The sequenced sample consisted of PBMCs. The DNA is TGTGCCAGTAGCTTGACTAGCGTCTACAATGAGCAGTTCTTC. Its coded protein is CASSLTSVYNEQFF.